The T cell receptor (beta chain) described here comes from a study of cytomegalovirus exposure and HLA in healthy donors (dated by TCRdb to about 2017). General notes on the study: According to an earlier analysis of around 600 of the donors, roughly 180 million T cells yielded 90 million to 140 million unique TCR beta sequences and 276 Gb of sequence data. To study patterns of TCR occurrence, a later analysis re-analyzed previously published TCR beta repertoires from more than 550 donors and added high-resolution HLA genotyping. On average, around 240,000 unique TCR beta nucleotide sequences were sequenced per donor among some 430 genotyped donors of the cohort, with 15% to 20% of those sequences being non-productive. Among the roughly 370 genotyped donors, about 85% belonged to the genetic ancestry cluster associated with self-reported Caucasian donors. Both class I and class II loci were covered by HLA typing, at four-digit resolution. Alongside the repertoire data, information on donor age, sex, ethnicity and CMV serostatus was compiled. A separate validation cohort of approximately 120 different subjects was used in addition to the roughly 720-subject first cohort. The number of typed donors differed by locus: about 620-640 for A, B, C, DRB1 and DQB1; about 520 for DQA1; 606 for DPA1; and around 450 for DPB1. To predict cytomegalovirus infection status, the study combined high-throughput TCR immunosequencing, statistical association of individual TCRs with disease status, and machine learning. All discovery cohort repertoires had been generated on a single sequencing platform. The study aimed to test whether signatures of past pathogen exposure could be identified by cataloging public T cell receptors. Rather than using new phenotypic data, the later analysis identified candidate immune exposures from TCR beta sequences and from how often those sequences occurred across donors. The study used immunosequencing to profile the T cell repertoires of some 600 subjects and linked those repertoires to cytomegalovirus serostatus. A later genetic analysis took genome-wide SNP genotypes for about three fifths of the roughly 670 donors and used that subset as a discovery cohort. In an earlier analysis of a few hundred of the donors, high-throughput TCR beta sequencing was used to judge whether each TCR beta V gene segment behaved as functional or pseudogenic. Four or five DR-DQ haplotypes were handled as single units for association and clustering because linkage in the cohort was strong. About 310 gigabases of sequencing data and 70 million to 100 million unique TCR sequences were included in an early release covering about 600 HLA-typed donors.

Receptor amplification or capture employed the immunoSEQ multiplex PCR assay. For the multiplex PCR, a mixture combining 60 forward primers for TCR Vbeta segments and 13 reverse primers for TCR Jbeta segments was used. A multiplex PCR assay on genomic DNA amplified the CDR3 region of rearranged TCR beta genes. The Illumina HiSeq System was used to sequence the amplified TCR beta libraries as 87-base-pair reads. Per the authors' processing: In a later analysis, tens of millions of unique TCR beta chains were counted across the approximately 640 repertoires, and around 10 million of these chains were shared by at least two donors. To remove PCR and sequencing errors, raw reads were error-corrected and collapsed into unique sequences using a nearest-neighbor algorithm that merged closely related sequences. Alignment of CDR3 sequences to IMGT reference sequences was used to assign V, D and J gene segments. For a sequence to be retained, a match of at least six nucleotides to both a V gene segment and a J gene segment was required. Rearrangements were called productive when the CDR3 lacked stop codons and stayed in frame with V and J; all others were non-productive. CDR3 was defined by IMGT convention, running from the second conserved V-encoded cysteine to the conserved J-encoded phenylalanine. In an earlier analysis of 500 to 650 of the donors, sequences lacking an unambiguous match to a single V gene segment were excluded. In an earlier analysis of 450 to 700 of the donors, V segments were called functional above 56.7% productive rearrangements and were called segregating when the between-donor standard deviation exceeded 5%. A statistical classification framework was built to diagnose cytomegalovirus status from the catalog of TCR beta chain sequences. V and J gene assignment, in a later analysis, came from comparing TCR nucleotide sequences with IMGT/GENE-DB human TR gene sequences. In a later analysis, CDR3 sequences and most-parsimonious VDJ recombination scenarios were assigned using the TCRdist pipeline. In a later analysis, each TCR beta chain was defined by its CDR3 amino acid sequence together with its V-gene family, and reads lacking a unique V-gene family were excluded. To address suspected cross-contamination and a sequencing artifact, a later analysis removed roughly 580 highly shared, low-generation-probability nucleotide sequences. In a later analysis, a clonal expansion index was calculated for each public chain from normalized within-repertoire ranks of inferred template counts. Generation probabilities in a later analysis came from a VDJ recombination model fitted to out-of-frame rearrangements, and those results were checked against IGoR. In a later analysis, TCR-TCR, TCR-HLA and TCR-CMV co-occurrence was scored with hypergeometric tests, and a repertoire-size bias correction was applied to TCR pairs. False discovery rates were estimated in a later analysis by permuting HLA or CMV assignments 20 times. In a later analysis, co-occurring TCRs were grouped with DBSCAN, and TCRdist sequence similarity was added when clustering was performed within HLA-allele-positive subsets. Repertoires with fewer than 30,000 or more than 120,000 public chains, plus five repertoires with anomalous nucleotide sharing, were excluded from co-occurrence clustering. Here the immuneACCESS table is served through TCRdb, limited to in-frame sequences with V and J called. Missing clones are a known gap in these copies; in checked studies unresolved V genes cover under half, and the rest lacks a known reason. V and J calls and clone size come straight from that table; D and trimming were deduced from the DNA. Here the sample has about 230,000 clones; over 75% occur a single time. The ten largest make up approximately 0.49% of the sample.

A word on this clone: This clone's antigen is unknown. One base away there is no much larger clone; base qualities are not given.

In total, 630 or so healthy bone marrow donors made up the cohort. All cohort members were sampled while nominally healthy, although unrecorded immune exposures were likely present. The donor was CMV seronegative and belonged to the group of 350 or so seronegative cohort members. Every donor gave a peripheral blood sample, and the peripheral blood mononuclear cells from that sample were used for TCR beta sequencing. Genomic DNA extraction from the blood cell samples was performed with the Qiagen DNeasy Blood Extraction Kit. CDR1 SGHRS and CDR2 YFSETQ are derived from the germline V gene. From its cysteine to its phenylalanine, the CDR3 spans 15 amino acids. Just CDR3 DNA is preserved here, 45 bases in frame from base 1. At the junction V is shortened by 1 base and J by 6 bases; bases outside the gene matches: 7. The study at large found these results: Most TCR sequences were observed very rarely across donors, whereas some public TCRs were present in many individuals. A later analysis found that most CMV-associated TCR beta chains appeared HLA-restricted, with HLA associations seemingly driven largely by CMV exposure. In the study, approximately 150 TCR beta chains were listed as associated with cytomegalovirus. A later analysis associated about 17,000 TCR beta sequences with specific HLA alleles at a false discovery rate of 0.05. A later analysis found that HLA-associated TCR beta chains were more clonally expanded and had lower generation probabilities than equally common non-associated chains. A later analysis found that TCR association rates varied across HLA loci, with DRB1 alleles showing the most associated TCRs and HLA-C alleles the fewest. Presence/absence analyses assumed roughly uniform sequencing depth across donors, an assumption that may not hold. For the cohort, immune exposure information was limited to CMV serostatus. The sequencing pipeline was judged likely to have produced a cluster of highly shared sequence variants as a technical artifact. Because some donors lacked HLA typing at each locus, the association tests relied only on the typed subset. Linkage disequilibrium might explain the correlated functional status among segregating V segments, but an unknown experimental factor could not be excluded. In vitro tests confirmed that a few of the cytomegalovirus-associated TCR beta chains recognize cytomegalovirus antigens. In an earlier analysis of roughly 560 of the donors, most TCR beta V segments were observed in productive rearrangements about 90% or about 30% of the time, broadly matching IMGT annotations. Some IMGT-functional V segments, including TRBV6-2 and TRBV6-3, could not be distinguished by the 87-base-pair reads and were therefore excluded. In a later genetic analysis, fewer N-insertions in productive TCRs were reported among donors in an Asian-associated ancestry cluster than the approximately 630-donor mean. It was suggested by the authors that the approach could potentially be generalized to other disease states and immunological phenotypes. In a later analysis, several top co-occurrence clusters were reported to appear linked to parvovirus B19, influenza, CMV and Epstein-Barr virus. The classifier was reported to diagnose cytomegalovirus status with high specificity and sensitivity in both the original and validation cohorts. A further reported finding was that TCR beta sequences accurately predicted the HLA-A and HLA-B alleles for most subjects in the first cohort. In a later genetic analysis, a missense DCLRE1C variant was associated with V-gene and J-gene trimming of TCR beta chains, and the association was replicated in an independent cohort. Strong co-occurrence of HLA alleles, especially DR and DQ, made assigning TCR associations to individual alleles difficult. The earlier analysis of approximately 560 of the donors excluded roughly 16 rarely observed V segments, including chromosome 9 orphons, because counts were too low. This cohort had only TCR beta chains sequenced, and the lack of alpha or paired-chain data limited which features could be detected.

The sequence was collected from a boy younger than 18 in good health and CMV-seronegative. The chain uses TRBV5-1 and TRBJ2-3; 8 central nucleotides agree with TRBD2. The sample consisted of PBMCs. The sequence in DNA is TGCGCCAGCAGCTTGCGAAGCGGGAGTGCCGATACGCAGTATTTT. It translates as CASSLRSGSADTQYF.